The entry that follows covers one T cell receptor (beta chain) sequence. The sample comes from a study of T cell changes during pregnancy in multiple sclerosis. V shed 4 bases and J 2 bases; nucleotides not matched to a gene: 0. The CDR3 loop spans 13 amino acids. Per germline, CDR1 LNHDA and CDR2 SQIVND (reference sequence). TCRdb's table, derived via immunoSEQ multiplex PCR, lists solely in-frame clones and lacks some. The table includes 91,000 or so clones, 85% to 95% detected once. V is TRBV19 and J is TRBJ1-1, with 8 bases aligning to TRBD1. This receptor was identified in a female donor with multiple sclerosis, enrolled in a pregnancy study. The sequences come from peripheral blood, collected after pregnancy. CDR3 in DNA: TGTGCCAGTAGTACAGGGGGCAACACTGAAGCTTTCTTT. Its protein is CASSTGGNTEAFF.